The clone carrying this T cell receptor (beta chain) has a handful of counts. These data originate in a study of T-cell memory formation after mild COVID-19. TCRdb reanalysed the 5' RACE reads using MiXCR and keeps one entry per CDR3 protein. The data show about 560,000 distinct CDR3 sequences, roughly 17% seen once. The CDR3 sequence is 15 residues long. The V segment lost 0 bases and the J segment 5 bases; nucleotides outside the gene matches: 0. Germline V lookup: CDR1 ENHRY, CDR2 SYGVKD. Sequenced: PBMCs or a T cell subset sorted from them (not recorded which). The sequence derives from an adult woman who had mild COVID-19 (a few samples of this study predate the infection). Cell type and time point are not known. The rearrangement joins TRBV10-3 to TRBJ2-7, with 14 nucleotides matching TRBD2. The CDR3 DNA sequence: TGTGCCATCAGTGAGTCGACTAGCGGGAGGGACGAGCAGTACTTC. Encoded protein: CAISESTSGRDEQYF.